This is a list of T cell receptor beta chains from one sample in a study of shared clonotypes between healthy human individuals. Some clones are missing from TCRdb's copy, which holds only in-frame ones; the method was immunoSEQ multiplex PCR. The profile covers millions of clones, with 85% to 95% appearing a single time and 0.13% taken by the ten largest. The sample was naive CD4+ T cells sorted from blood. The receptors were gathered from a man aged 18 to 29 in good health. Both conserved end residues are part of each CDR3. D genes are given only for firm matches. Clone size is shown for a subset of rows, as once, few, many or a class of expanded clone.

v_call: TRBV10-1
d_call: .
clone_size: .
j_call: TRBJ2-1
cdr3_aa: CASSERQGQHNEQFF
cdr3_nt: TGCGCCAGCAGTGAAAGGCAGGGGCAACACAATGAGCAGTTCTTC

v_call: TRBV9
d_call: .
clone_size: .
j_call: TRBJ2-5
cdr3_aa: CASSVGPQETQYF
cdr3_nt: TGTGCCAGCAGCGTAGGGCCACAAGAGACCCAGTACTTC

v_call: TRBV18
d_call: .
clone_size: once
j_call: TRBJ2-7
cdr3_aa: CASSPGIIYEQYF
cdr3_nt: TGTGCCAGCTCACCAGGGATCATCTACGAGCAGTACTTC

v_call: TRBV30
d_call: .
clone_size: .
j_call: TRBJ2-3
cdr3_aa: CAWSAQGDTQYF
cdr3_nt: TGTGCCTGGAGTGCCCAGGGGGATACGCAGTATTTT

v_call: TRBV30
d_call: TRBD1
clone_size: .
j_call: TRBJ1-6
cdr3_aa: CAWSAGQPNSPLHF
cdr3_nt: TGTGCCTGGAGTGCGGGACAGCCTAATTCACCCCTCCACTTT

v_call: TRBV6-6
d_call: .
clone_size: .
j_call: TRBJ2-7
cdr3_aa: CASSSPTDYFYEQYF
cdr3_nt: TGTGCCAGCAGTTCTCCCACCGACTATTTCTACGAGCAGTACTTC

v_call: TRBV6-5
d_call: .
clone_size: .
j_call: TRBJ1-2
cdr3_aa: CASSWAVGNYGYTF
cdr3_nt: TGTGCCAGCAGTTGGGCGGTAGGAAACTATGGCTACACCTTC

v_call: TRBV6-6
d_call: .
clone_size: .
j_call: TRBJ2-7
cdr3_aa: CASCRGGGFYEQYF
cdr3_nt: TGTGCCAGCTGCAGAGGAGGCGGCTTCTACGAGCAGTACTTC

v_call: TRBV5-1
d_call: .
clone_size: .
j_call: TRBJ1-2
cdr3_aa: CASSLDRESVGYTF
cdr3_nt: TGCGCCAGCAGCTTGGACAGGGAATCGGTCGGCTACACCTTC

v_call: TRBV29-1
d_call: TRBD2
clone_size: .
j_call: TRBJ2-1
cdr3_aa: CSVGQLSGTRSYNEQFF
cdr3_nt: TGCAGCGTTGGACAGCTCTCCGGGACTAGGTCTTACAATGAGCAGTTCTTC

v_call: TRBV14
d_call: .
clone_size: .
j_call: TRBJ2-7
cdr3_aa: CASSQGGRKQYF
cdr3_nt: TGTGCCAGCAGCCAAGGCGGACGGAAGCAGTACTTC

v_call: TRBV27
d_call: TRBD1
clone_size: .
j_call: TRBJ1-6
cdr3_aa: CASSFRGLYNSPLHF
cdr3_nt: TGTGCCAGCAGTTTCAGGGGGCTGTATAATTCACCCCTCCACTTT

v_call: TRBV5-1
d_call: .
clone_size: .
j_call: TRBJ2-5
cdr3_aa: CASRPTGQETQYF
cdr3_nt: TGCGCCAGCAGGCCGACAGGCCAAGAGACCCAGTACTTC

v_call: TRBV10-2
d_call: .
clone_size: .
j_call: TRBJ1-4
cdr3_aa: CAGTTAATNEKLFF
cdr3_nt: TGCGCCGGTACAACGGCCGCAACTAATGAAAAACTGTTTTTT

v_call: TRBV10-3
d_call: .
clone_size: .
j_call: TRBJ2-2
cdr3_aa: CAISDGPSRTGELFF
cdr3_nt: TGTGCCATCAGTGACGGACCAAGCCGCACCGGGGAGCTGTTTTTT

v_call: TRBV12-5
d_call: TRBD2
clone_size: .
j_call: TRBJ2-1
cdr3_aa: CASGPPTGTSGSYEQFF
cdr3_nt: TGTGCTAGTGGTCCCCCGACCGGGACTAGCGGGAGTTATGAGCAGTTCTTC

v_call: TRBV27
d_call: .
clone_size: .
j_call: TRBJ2-1
cdr3_aa: CASSPWENYNEQFF
cdr3_nt: TGTGCCAGCAGCCCTTGGGAAAACTACAATGAGCAGTTCTTC

v_call: TRBV6-1
d_call: .
clone_size: .
j_call: TRBJ2-1
cdr3_aa: CASSDGTSPYNEQFF
cdr3_nt: TGTGCCAGCAGTGACGGCACGAGTCCCTACAATGAGCAGTTCTTC

v_call: TRBV7-2
d_call: TRBD2
clone_size: .
j_call: TRBJ2-5
cdr3_aa: CASSPGREYYQETQYF
cdr3_nt: TGTGCCAGCAGCCCCGGGCGGGAGTATTACCAAGAGACCCAGTACTTC

v_call: TRBV30
d_call: .
clone_size: .
j_call: TRBJ2-5
cdr3_aa: CAGRNWMVSQETQYF
cdr3_nt: TGTGCCGGCAGGAACTGGATGGTCAGCCAAGAGACCCAGTACTTC

v_call: TRBV4-1
d_call: .
clone_size: .
j_call: TRBJ2-1
cdr3_aa: CASSQDLTTNSYNEQFF
cdr3_nt: TGCGCCAGCAGCCAAGATCTCACTACTAACTCCTACAATGAGCAGTTCTTC

v_call: TRBV27
d_call: .
clone_size: .
j_call: TRBJ2-7
cdr3_aa: CASTFPGTAYEQYF
cdr3_nt: TGTGCCAGCACCTTCCCCGGAACCGCCTACGAGCAGTACTTC

v_call: TRBV6-1
d_call: TRBD1
clone_size: few
j_call: TRBJ1-2
cdr3_aa: CASSEARGLGYTF
cdr3_nt: TGTGCCAGCAGTGAAGCCAGGGGGCTTGGCTACACCTTC

v_call: TRBV6-5
d_call: .
clone_size: .
j_call: TRBJ2-1
cdr3_aa: CASSRGEAYNEQFF
cdr3_nt: TGTGCCAGCAGCCGAGGGGAGGCCTACAATGAGCAGTTCTTC

v_call: TRBV18
d_call: TRBD1
clone_size: .
j_call: TRBJ1-5
cdr3_aa: CASSPATGAYNQPQHF
cdr3_nt: TGTGCCAGCTCACCAGCGACAGGGGCATACAATCAGCCCCAGCATTTT

v_call: TRBV18
d_call: .
clone_size: .
j_call: TRBJ1-4
cdr3_aa: CASSPSGDVGKLFF
cdr3_nt: TGTGCCAGCTCACCCTCTGGGGACGTCGGAAAACTGTTTTTT

v_call: TRBV6-1
d_call: TRBD1
clone_size: .
j_call: TRBJ1-5
cdr3_aa: CASSEDRGQPQHF
cdr3_nt: TGTGCCAGCAGTGAGGACAGGGGGCAGCCCCAGCATTTT

v_call: TRBV19
d_call: .
clone_size: .
j_call: TRBJ1-2
cdr3_aa: CASSIYGGDNYGYTF
cdr3_nt: TGTGCCAGTAGTATATACGGCGGGGACAACTATGGCTACACCTTC

v_call: TRBV6-5
d_call: .
clone_size: .
j_call: TRBJ2-7
cdr3_aa: CASSRGLKKVYEQYF
cdr3_nt: TGTGCCAGCAGTAGGGGACTTAAAAAAGTTTACGAGCAGTACTTC

v_call: TRBV9
d_call: TRBD1
clone_size: .
j_call: TRBJ2-5
cdr3_aa: CASSVAGQGRQETQYF
cdr3_nt: TGTGCCAGCAGCGTAGCCGGACAGGGGAGGCAAGAGACCCAGTACTTC

v_call: TRBV4-2
d_call: .
clone_size: .
j_call: TRBJ2-3
cdr3_aa: CASSQGASANTDTQYF
cdr3_nt: TGTGCCAGCAGCCAAGGGGCTAGCGCTAACACAGATACGCAGTATTTT

v_call: TRBV28
d_call: .
clone_size: once
j_call: TRBJ2-5
cdr3_aa: CASSFDRIQETQYF
cdr3_nt: TGTGCCAGCAGTTTCGACAGAATACAAGAGACCCAGTACTTC

v_call: TRBV2
d_call: .
clone_size: .
j_call: TRBJ1-1
cdr3_aa: CASSRDTTRTEAFF
cdr3_nt: TGTGCCAGCAGTAGAGACACAACCCGGACTGAAGCTTTCTTT

v_call: TRBV10-2
d_call: TRBD1
clone_size: .
j_call: TRBJ1-1
cdr3_aa: CASRQGASITNTEAFF
cdr3_nt: TGCGCCAGCAGACAGGGGGCCAGCATCACGAACACTGAAGCTTTCTTT

v_call: TRBV18
d_call: TRBD1
clone_size: .
j_call: TRBJ2-7
cdr3_aa: CASSPDRVHEQYF
cdr3_nt: TGTGCCAGCTCACCTGACAGGGTCCACGAGCAGTACTTC

v_call: TRBV28
d_call: .
clone_size: .
j_call: TRBJ2-7
cdr3_aa: CASSRDAATYEQYF
cdr3_nt: TGTGCCAGCAGTCGGGACGCCGCGACCTACGAGCAGTACTTC

v_call: TRBV7-2
d_call: .
clone_size: .
j_call: TRBJ2-5
cdr3_aa: CASRPSPAQETQYF
cdr3_nt: TGTGCCAGTCGGCCTAGCCCGGCACAAGAGACCCAGTACTTC

v_call: TRBV6-1
d_call: .
clone_size: .
j_call: TRBJ2-7
cdr3_aa: CASRSLGGTYEQYF
cdr3_nt: TGTGCCAGCAGATCTTTGGGGGGTACCTACGAGCAGTACTTC

v_call: TRBV6-5
d_call: TRBD1
clone_size: .
j_call: TRBJ2-7
cdr3_aa: CASSYTIDRAVYEQYF
cdr3_nt: TGTGCCAGCAGTTACACAATCGACAGGGCTGTCTACGAGCAGTACTTC

v_call: TRBV6-5
d_call: .
clone_size: .
j_call: TRBJ2-3
cdr3_aa: CASTRKGDTQYF
cdr3_nt: TGTGCCAGCACCAGAAAGGGGGATACGCAGTATTTT

v_call: TRBV6-5
d_call: TRBD1
clone_size: .
j_call: TRBJ2-7
cdr3_aa: CASSRDSFYEQYF
cdr3_nt: TGTGCCAGCAGTCGGGACAGCTTCTACGAGCAGTACTTC

v_call: TRBV6-6
d_call: .
clone_size: .
j_call: TRBJ2-3
cdr3_aa: CASRGESTDTQYF
cdr3_nt: TGTGCCAGCAGGGGCGAGAGCACAGATACGCAGTATTTT

v_call: TRBV18
d_call: .
clone_size: once
j_call: TRBJ1-2
cdr3_aa: CASSPPGGTNYGYTF
cdr3_nt: TGTGCCAGCTCACCACCGGGAGGGACTAACTATGGCTACACCTTC

v_call: TRBV18
d_call: .
clone_size: .
j_call: TRBJ1-3
cdr3_aa: CASSPSPDSLGNTIYF
cdr3_nt: TGTGCCAGCTCACCATCGCCGGACAGTCTTGGAAACACCATATATTTT